This T cell receptor beta chain was identified in a study of blood T cell repertoires in COVID-19. Study-wide context: T cells, B-cell-depleted T cells, or PBMCs provided the cDNA or gDNA that served as material.

Per the authors' pipeline: Amplification of reference gene primers provided the estimated nucleated cell counts. Assay used: immunoSEQ multiplex PCR; TCRdb lists only in-frame clones, some missing. The V and J calls and the clone size are those of that table, but D and trimming were determined from the DNA. The table lists fewer than 120,000 clones, over 75% of them singletons. The germline V gene has CDR1 MDHEN and CDR2 SYDVKM. This CDR3 is 14 amino acids long. After removal of 6 bases from V and 6 bases from J, the junction contained 10 bases not matched to a gene. The gene calls are TRBV28 and TRBJ1-1; 7 bases agree with TRBD1. This TCR was sampled from a woman of 80 years or more with active or convalescent COVID-19. Sequences were obtained from peripheral blood. The CDR3 spells CASRSPLGGAEAFF. CDR3 DNA sequence: TGTGCCAGCAGGTCCCCACTAGGGGGCGCTGAAGCTTTCTTT.